This T cell receptor beta chain was found in a study of identical twins. TCRdb analysed the 5' RACE reads with MiXCR anew, one entry per CDR3 protein. The sample carries 450,000 to 500,000 distinct CDR3 sequences, 13% to 15% recorded once. Germline values: CDR1 SGHRS, CDR2 YFSETQ. The CDR3 runs 18 residues. Losses at the gene ends were 3 bases for V and 4 bases for J; bases not matched to a gene: 10. This clonotype has a handful of counts. The antigen is unknown. All donors comprised healthy Caucasians. The study's findings and limits: Instead of following the same donors, the conclusions were based on cross-sectional statistical analysis. Twins' surplus sharing was weaker for beta out-of-frame sequences.

This same sample was also part of a study on yellow fever vaccine responses in identical twins.

The sequencing sample was made of CD4+ T cells sorted from blood. The clonotype was recovered from a woman in her late teens or twenties in good health. The chain combines TRBV5-1 with TRBJ2-1; 13 bases match TRBD2. For the CDR3, the DNA is TGCGCCAGCAGCTCCTGGACTAGCGGGGGCATCGGATACAATGAGCAGTTCTTC. Translated, it gives CASSSWTSGGIGYNEQFF.